This TCR beta chain was profiled in a study of radiotherapy plus CTLA-4 blockade in lung cancer. The protocol was immunoSEQ multiplex PCR, while the TCRdb copy is restricted to in-frame clones and leaves out a portion. In the table there are 24,000 or so clones, about 73% of which are singletons. The sequenced sample was peripheral blood, obtained from a patient treated with radiotherapy plus ipilimumab. The TCR was taken from a human donor with non-small cell lung cancer who had stable disease on radiotherapy plus ipilimumab.

The CDR3 sequence is CASSQGASYNEQFF. In DNA form, the CDR3 reads TGTGCCAGCAGTCAGGGGGCTTCCTACAATGAGCAGTTCTTC. The V gene is TRBV2, the J gene TRBJ2-1, with 8 positions matching TRBD1. CDR3 length: 14 amino acids. V was pared by 5 bases and J by 1 base, with 1 base of the junction left unmatched. Germline values: CDR1 SNHLY, CDR2 FYNNEI.